This is a list of T cell receptor beta chains from one sample in a study of T cells in Graves' hyperthyroidism and ophthalmopathy. TCRdb passed the multiplex PCR reads through MiXCR, listing each CDR3 protein once. The data contain approximately 360,000 distinct CDR3 sequences, approximately 15% of them singletons. Sequencing was carried out using blood. These receptors all come from a young woman with Graves' hyperthyroidism that later progressed to Graves' ophthalmopathy. Each CDR3 is given with its conserved first and last residue. Each record gives: V gene, D gene, J gene, CDR3 length, clone size, CDR3 protein, CDR3 DNA. D genes are given only for firm matches. Some rows mark clone size as missing; the rest say once, few, many or name a class of expanded clone.

>TRBV7-9|.|TRBJ2-7|14|many
CASSLDTAIPEQYF
TGTGCCAGCAGCTTAGATACCGCTATCCCCGAGCAGTACTTC
>TRBV5-4|.|TRBJ2-5|14|.
CASSLSQGRETQYF
TGTGCCAGCAGCTTGAGCCAGGGGAGAGAGACCCAGTACTTC
>TRBV2|TRBD1|TRBJ1-6|18|many
CANQGTGGLGSYNSPLHF
TGTGCCAACCAGGGGACAGGGGGACTCGGGTCCTATAATTCACCCCTCCACTTT
>TRBV7-9|.|TRBJ1-5|15|.
CASSLGDFSNQPQHF
TGTGCCAGCAGCTTAGGGGATTTTAGCAATCAGCCCCAGCATTTT
>TRBV28|.|TRBJ1-4|15|many
CASSSRQLMTEKLFF
TGTGCCAGCAGTTCCAGGCAGCTCATGACGGAAAAACTGTTTTTT
>TRBV7-9|TRBD1|TRBJ2-1|16|many
CASSSRTGPAGNEQFF
TGTGCCAGCAGCTCCCGGACAGGGCCTGCAGGCAATGAGCAGTTCTTC
>TRBV28|.|TRBJ2-3|15|.
CASTTRGGGSDTQYF
TGTGCCAGCACTACTCGTGGGGGCGGGTCAGATACGCAGTATTTT
>TRBV6-1|.|TRBJ2-1|19|.
CASSHPRPIGRSTNNEQFF
TGTGCCAGCAGCCACCCAAGACCGATAGGACGGAGTACCAACAATGAGCAGTTCTTC
>TRBV11-3|.|TRBJ1-4|16|many
CASSLSTRDRHEKLFF
TGTGCCAGCAGCTTATCCACCAGAGACCGTCATGAAAAACTGTTTTTT
>TRBV24-1|.|TRBJ1-1|15|.
CATSAIFTSNTEAFF
TGTGCCACCAGTGCGATTTTCACTTCGAACACTGAAGCTTTCTTT
>TRBV10-3|TRBD2|TRBJ2-7|17|many
CAISAGLAGTSSYEQYF
TGTGCCATCAGTGCCGGACTAGCGGGAACGAGCTCCTACGAGCAGTACTTC
>TRBV25-1|.|TRBJ2-1|13|.
CASSATADNEQFF
TGTGCCAGCAGTGCGACGGCAGACAATGAGCAGTTCTTC
>TRBV10-3|.|TRBJ1-4|14|few
CAISEGTAGEKLFF
TGTGCCATCAGTGAGGGTACGGCGGGTGAAAAACTGTTTTTT
>TRBV6-4|TRBD2|TRBJ2-7|17|.
CASSDDTSGKSSYEQYF
TGTGCCAGCAGTGACGATACTAGCGGGAAGAGCTCCTACGAGCAGTACTTC
>TRBV20-1|.|TRBJ2-2|14|many
CSSKKQGNTGELFF
TGCAGTTCGAAGAAACAGGGGAACACCGGGGAGCTGTTTTTT
>TRBV28|.|TRBJ2-6|17|.
CASSLVLGNSGANVLTF
TGTGCCAGCAGTTTGGTGTTGGGTAATTCTGGGGCCAACGTCCTGACTTTC
>TRBV6-1|TRBD1|TRBJ2-5|16|many
CASSELMRQGQETQYF
TGTGCCAGCAGTGAACTGATGAGACAGGGGCAAGAGACCCAGTACTTC
>TRBV18|TRBD1|TRBJ2-1|17|.
CASSLDRGIVVEGGQFF
TGTGCCAGCTCATTGGACAGGGGCATTGTGGTTGAAGGAGGGCAGTTCTTC
>TRBV19|TRBD2|TRBJ2-7|17|.
CASSMTSGNLPIYEQYF
TGTGCCAGTAGCATGACTAGCGGAAACCTTCCGATCTACGAGCAGTACTTC
>TRBV3-1|.|TRBJ1-4|17|.
CASSHSRGRALNEKLFF
TGTGCCAGCAGCCATTCGCGGGGCAGGGCCTTAAATGAAAAACTGTTTTTT
>TRBV5-1|TRBD2|TRBJ2-1|16|many
CASSSMPSGSRDEQFF
TGCGCCAGCAGCTCGATGCCTAGCGGGAGTAGGGATGAGCAGTTCTTC
>TRBV6-1|.|TRBJ2-7|13|.
CASTLWRGYEQYF
TGTGCCAGCACCCTCTGGAGGGGCTACGAGCAGTACTTC
>TRBV27|.|TRBJ2-2|15|many
CASSLSMGNAGELFF
TGTGCCAGCAGTTTATCCATGGGTAACGCCGGGGAGCTGTTTTTT
>TRBV6-2/TRBV6-3|.|TRBJ1-6|16|few
CASSPPKGSSNSPLHF
TGTGCCAGCAGTCCTCCCAAAGGCTCCTCAAATTCACCCCTCCACTTT
>TRBV6-2/TRBV6-3|TRBD2|TRBJ2-7|14|many
CASSRLAGVEEQYF
TGTGCCAGCAGTAGACTAGCGGGAGTAGAGGAGCAGTACTTC